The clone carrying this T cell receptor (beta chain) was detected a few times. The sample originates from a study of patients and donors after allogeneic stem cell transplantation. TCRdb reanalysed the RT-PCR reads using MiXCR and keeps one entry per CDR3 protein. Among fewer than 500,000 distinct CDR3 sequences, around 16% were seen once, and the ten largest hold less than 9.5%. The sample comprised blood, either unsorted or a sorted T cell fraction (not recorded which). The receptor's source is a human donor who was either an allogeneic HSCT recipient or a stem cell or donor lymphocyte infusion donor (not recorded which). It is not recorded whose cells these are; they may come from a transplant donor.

CDR3 DNA sequence: TGTGCCAGCAGTTACTCAGGGGGCTATGAGCAGTTCTTC. Encoded protein: CASSYSGGYEQFF. The V and J genes are TRBV6-5 and TRBJ2-1; 7 nucleotides match TRBD1. The CDR3 consists of 13 residues. After removal of 0 bases from V and 8 bases from J, the junction contained 1 base not matched to a gene. In germline, CDR1 is MNHEY, CDR2 SVGAGI.